This TCR beta chain was sequenced during a study of T cells in Graves' hyperthyroidism and ophthalmopathy. Amplified TCR beta CDR3 regions came from RNA transcripts. An initial round of RT-PCR targeting the TCR CDR3 relied on the HTBI primer set. TCRdb used MiXCR to reprocess the multiplex PCR reads, holding one entry per CDR3 protein. In the table there are about 300,000 distinct CDR3 sequences, roughly 18% of which are singletons. With V trimmed by 5 bases and J by 0 bases, 12 bases remained unmatched. The CDR3 has 17 residues. Germline V gene sequence: CDR1 DFQATT, CDR2 SNEGSKA (reference sequence). Inclusion characteristics of ophthalmopathy patients comprised a Clinical Activity Score of at least 3, a NOSPECS grade of at least 4, and duration under 3 months. Extraction of PBMCs used roughly 9.3 ml of fresh peripheral blood.

This rearrangement joins TRBV20-1 to TRBJ1-5; 8 bases are shared with TRBD1. The sequence came from a man in his fifties or sixties with Graves' ophthalmopathy. Source material: blood. CDR3 bases: TGCAGTGCTCCGGGACAGGTAACTCCTTATAGCAATCAGCCCCAGCATTTT. Its protein is CSAPGQVTPYSNQPQHF.